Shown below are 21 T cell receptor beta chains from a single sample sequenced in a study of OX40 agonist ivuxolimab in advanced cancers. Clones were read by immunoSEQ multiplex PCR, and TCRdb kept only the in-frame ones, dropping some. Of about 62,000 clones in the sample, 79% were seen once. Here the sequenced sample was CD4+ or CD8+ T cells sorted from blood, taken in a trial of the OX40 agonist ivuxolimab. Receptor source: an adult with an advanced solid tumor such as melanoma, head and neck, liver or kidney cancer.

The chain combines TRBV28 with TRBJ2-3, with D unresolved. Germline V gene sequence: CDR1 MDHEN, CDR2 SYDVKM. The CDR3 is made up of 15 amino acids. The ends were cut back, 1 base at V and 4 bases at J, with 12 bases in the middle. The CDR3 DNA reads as TGTGCCAGCAGTTTATCCTGGACGGCCCCAGATACGCAGTATTTT. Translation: CASSLSWTAPDTQYF. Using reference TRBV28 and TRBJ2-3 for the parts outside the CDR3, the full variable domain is DVKVTQSSRYLVKRTGEKVFLECVQDMDHENMFWYRQDPGLGLRLIYFSYDVKMKEKGDIPEGYSVSREKKERFSLILESASTNQTSMYLCASSLSWTAPDTQYFGPGTRLTVL.

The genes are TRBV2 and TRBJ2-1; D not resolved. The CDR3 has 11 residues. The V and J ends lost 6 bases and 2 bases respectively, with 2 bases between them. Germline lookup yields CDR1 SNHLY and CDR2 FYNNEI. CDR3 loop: CASRAYNEQFF. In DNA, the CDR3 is TGTGCCAGCAGGGCCTACAATGAGCAGTTCTTC.

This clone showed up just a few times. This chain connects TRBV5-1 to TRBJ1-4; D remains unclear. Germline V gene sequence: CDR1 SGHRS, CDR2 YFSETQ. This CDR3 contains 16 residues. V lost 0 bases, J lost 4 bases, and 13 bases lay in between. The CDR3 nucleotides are TGCGCCAGCAGCTTGGAGGGTTCTAGAGATAATGAAAAACTGTTTTTT. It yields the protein CASSLEGSRDNEKLFF.

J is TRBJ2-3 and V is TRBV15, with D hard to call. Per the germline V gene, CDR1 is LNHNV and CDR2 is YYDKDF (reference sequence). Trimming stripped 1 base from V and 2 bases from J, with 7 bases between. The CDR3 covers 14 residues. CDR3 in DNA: TGTGCCACCAGCAGAGTTGACACCACAGATACGCAGTATTTT. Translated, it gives CATSRVDTTDTQYF.

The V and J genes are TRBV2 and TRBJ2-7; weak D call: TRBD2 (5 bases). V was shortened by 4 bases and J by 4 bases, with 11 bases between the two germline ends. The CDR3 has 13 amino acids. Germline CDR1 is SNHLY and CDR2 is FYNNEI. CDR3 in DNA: TGTGCCAGCAGTGCTGGGAGCCAGTACGAGCAGTACTTC. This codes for CASSAGSQYEQYF.

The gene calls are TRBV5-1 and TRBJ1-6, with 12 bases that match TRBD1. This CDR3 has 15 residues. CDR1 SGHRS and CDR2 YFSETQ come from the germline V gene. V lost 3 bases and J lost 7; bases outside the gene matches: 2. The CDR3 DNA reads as TGCGCCAGCAGCTCCGGGACAGGGGGCAATTCACCCCTCCACTTT. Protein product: CASSSGTGGNSPLHF.

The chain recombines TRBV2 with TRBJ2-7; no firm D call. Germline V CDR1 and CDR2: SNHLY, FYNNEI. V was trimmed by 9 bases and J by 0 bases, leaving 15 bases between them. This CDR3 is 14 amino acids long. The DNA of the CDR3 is TGTGCCAGTTCAATGGCGACGGACTCCTACGAGCAGTACTTC. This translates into CASSMATDSYEQYF.

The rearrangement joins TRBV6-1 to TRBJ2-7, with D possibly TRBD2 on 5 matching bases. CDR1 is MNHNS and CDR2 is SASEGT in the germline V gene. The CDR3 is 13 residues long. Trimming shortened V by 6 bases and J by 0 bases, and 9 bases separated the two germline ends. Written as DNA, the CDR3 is TGTGCCAGCAGCCCAGACTACTCCTACGAGCAGTACTTC. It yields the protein CASSPDYSYEQYF.

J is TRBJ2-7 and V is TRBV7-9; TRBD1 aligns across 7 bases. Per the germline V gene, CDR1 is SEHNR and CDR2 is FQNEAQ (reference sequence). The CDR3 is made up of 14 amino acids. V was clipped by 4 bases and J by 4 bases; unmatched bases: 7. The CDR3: CASSYPDRVYEQYF. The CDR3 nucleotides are TGTGCCAGCAGCTACCCCGACAGGGTGTACGAGCAGTACTTC.

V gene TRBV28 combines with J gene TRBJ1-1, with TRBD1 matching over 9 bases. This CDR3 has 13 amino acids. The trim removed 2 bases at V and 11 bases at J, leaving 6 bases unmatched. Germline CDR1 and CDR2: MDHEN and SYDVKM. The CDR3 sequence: CASSLLQGALAFF. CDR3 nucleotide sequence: TGTGCCAGCAGTTTACTACAGGGGGCGCTGGCTTTCTTT.

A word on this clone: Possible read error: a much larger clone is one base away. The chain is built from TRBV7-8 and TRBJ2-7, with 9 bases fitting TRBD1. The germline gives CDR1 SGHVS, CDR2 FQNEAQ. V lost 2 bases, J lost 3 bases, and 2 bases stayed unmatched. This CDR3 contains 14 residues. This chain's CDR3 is CASSLRDRDYEQYF. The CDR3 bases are TGTGCCAGCAGCTTAAGGGACAGGGACTACGAGCAGTACTTC.

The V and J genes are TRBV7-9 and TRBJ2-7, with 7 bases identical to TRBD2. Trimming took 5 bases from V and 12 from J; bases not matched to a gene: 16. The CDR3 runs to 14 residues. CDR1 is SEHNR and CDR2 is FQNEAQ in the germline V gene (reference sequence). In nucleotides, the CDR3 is TGTGCCAGCAGCCCCATAGGGCAGGGAGGGGCTATGTACTTC. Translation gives CASSPIGQGGAMYF.

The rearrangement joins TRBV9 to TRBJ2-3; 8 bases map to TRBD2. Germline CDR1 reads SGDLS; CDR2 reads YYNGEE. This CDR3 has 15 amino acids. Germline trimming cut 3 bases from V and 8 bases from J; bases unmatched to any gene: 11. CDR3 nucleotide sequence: TGTGCCAGCAGCGCGACGGGGGGGAATTCATTTACGCAGTATTTT. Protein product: CASSATGGNSFTQYF.

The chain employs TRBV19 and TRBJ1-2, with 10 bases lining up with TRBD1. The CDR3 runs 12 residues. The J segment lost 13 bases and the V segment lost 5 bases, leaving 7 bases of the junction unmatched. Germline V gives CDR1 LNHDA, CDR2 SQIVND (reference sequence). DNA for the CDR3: TGTGCCAGTAGTGCCCGGACAGGGGGATCCACCTTC. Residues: CASSARTGGSTF.

CDR3 residues: CASSYEDYGTGELFF. The CDR3 nucleotides read TGTGCCAGCAGCTATGAGGATTATGGGACCGGGGAGCTGTTTTTT. The chain carries TRBV7-9 and TRBJ2-2; D gene ambiguous. Germline V gene data show CDR1 as SEHNR and CDR2 as FQNEAQ (reference sequence). There are 15 residues in the CDR3. V was pared by 4 bases and J by 5 bases, with 14 bases between.

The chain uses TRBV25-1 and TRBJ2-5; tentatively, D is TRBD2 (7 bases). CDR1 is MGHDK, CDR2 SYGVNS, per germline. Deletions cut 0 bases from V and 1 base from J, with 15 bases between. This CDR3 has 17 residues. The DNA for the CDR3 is TGTGCCAGCAGTGAATATCGTCGGGGGGCGAGCCAAGAGACCCAGTACTTC. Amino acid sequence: CASSEYRRGASQETQYF.

The CDR3 DNA reads as TGCGCCAGCAGCTTGATGACGGATGTCTCTGGGGCCAACGTCCTGACTTTC. Its protein is CASSLMTDVSGANVLTF. The V gene is TRBV5-1, the J gene TRBJ2-6; D not certain. Germline V gene sequence: CDR1 SGHRS, CDR2 YFSETQ. Trimming shortened V by 1 base and J by 0 bases, and 11 bases separated the two germline ends. The CDR3 has 17 residues.

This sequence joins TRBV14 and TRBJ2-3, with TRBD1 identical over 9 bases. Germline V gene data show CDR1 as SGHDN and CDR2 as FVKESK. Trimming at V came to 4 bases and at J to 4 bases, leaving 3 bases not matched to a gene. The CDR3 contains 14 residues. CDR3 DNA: TGTGCCAGCAGCCTAACAGGGGGCGCAGATACGCAGTATTTT. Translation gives CASSLTGGADTQYF.

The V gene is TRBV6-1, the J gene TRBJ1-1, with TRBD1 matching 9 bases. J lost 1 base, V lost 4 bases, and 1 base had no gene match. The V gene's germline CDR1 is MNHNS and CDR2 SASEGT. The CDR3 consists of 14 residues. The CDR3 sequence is CASSVDRGNTEAFF. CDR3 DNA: TGTGCCAGCAGTGTGGACAGGGGGAACACTGAAGCTTTCTTT.

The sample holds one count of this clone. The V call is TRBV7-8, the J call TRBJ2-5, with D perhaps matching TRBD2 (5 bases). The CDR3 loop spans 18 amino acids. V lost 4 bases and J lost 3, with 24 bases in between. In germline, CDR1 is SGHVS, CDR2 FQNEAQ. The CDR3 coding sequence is TGTGCCAGCAGCTCTTCCCTCCTGGACTCAGGTGGAGAAGAGACCCAGTACTTC. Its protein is CASSSSLLDSGGEETQYF.

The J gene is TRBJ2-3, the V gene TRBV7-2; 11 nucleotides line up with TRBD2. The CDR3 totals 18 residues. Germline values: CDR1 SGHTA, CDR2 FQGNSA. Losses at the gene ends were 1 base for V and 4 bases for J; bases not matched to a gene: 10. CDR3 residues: CASSLVLAGGLDADTQYF. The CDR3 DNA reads TGTGCCAGCAGCTTAGTTTTAGCGGGGGGGCTTGATGCAGATACGCAGTATTTT.